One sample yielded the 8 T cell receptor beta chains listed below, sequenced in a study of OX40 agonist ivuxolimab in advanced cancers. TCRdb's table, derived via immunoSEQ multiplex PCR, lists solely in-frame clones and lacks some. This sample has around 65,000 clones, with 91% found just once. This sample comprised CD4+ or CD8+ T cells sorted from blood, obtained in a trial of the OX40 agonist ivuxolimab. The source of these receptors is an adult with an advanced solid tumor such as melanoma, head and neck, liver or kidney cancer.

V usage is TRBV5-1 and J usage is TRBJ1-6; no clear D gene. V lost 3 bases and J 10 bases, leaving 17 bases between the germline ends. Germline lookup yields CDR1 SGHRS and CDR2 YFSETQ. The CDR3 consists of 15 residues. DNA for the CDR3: TGCGCCAGCAGCTGGGCCTTGCAGTTCGACTCACCCCTCCACTTT. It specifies CASSWALQFDSPLHF. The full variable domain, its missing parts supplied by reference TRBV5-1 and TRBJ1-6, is KAGVTQTPRYLIKTRGQQVTLSCSPISGHRSVSWYQQTPGQGLQFLFEYFSETQRNKGNFPGRFSGRQFSNSRSEMNVSTLELGDSALYLCASSWALQFDSPLHFGNGTRLTVT.

The CDR3 is CASSLGPLQGSDGYTF. CDR3 sequence (DNA): TGCGCCAGCAGCCTAGGGCCGTTACAGGGGAGCGATGGCTACACCTTC. The chain uses TRBV4-1 and TRBJ1-2; 7 nucleotides agree with TRBD1. Per the germline V gene, CDR1 is MGHRA and CDR2 is YSYEKL. The trim removed 4 bases at V and 6 bases at J, leaving 14 bases unmatched. The CDR3 is 16 amino acids.

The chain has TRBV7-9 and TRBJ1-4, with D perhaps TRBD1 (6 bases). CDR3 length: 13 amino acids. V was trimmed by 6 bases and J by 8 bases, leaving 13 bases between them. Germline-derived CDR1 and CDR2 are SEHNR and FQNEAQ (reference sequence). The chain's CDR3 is CASRRDNGEKLFF. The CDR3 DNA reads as TGTGCCAGCAGGAGGGACAATGGGGAAAAACTGTTTTTT.

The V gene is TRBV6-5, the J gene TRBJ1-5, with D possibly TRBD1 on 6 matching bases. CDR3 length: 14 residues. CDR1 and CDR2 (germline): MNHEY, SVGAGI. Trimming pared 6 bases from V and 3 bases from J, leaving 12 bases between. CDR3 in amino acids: CASRQGWANQPQHF. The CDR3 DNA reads TGTGCCAGCAGACAGGGTTGGGCCAATCAGCCCCAGCATTTT.

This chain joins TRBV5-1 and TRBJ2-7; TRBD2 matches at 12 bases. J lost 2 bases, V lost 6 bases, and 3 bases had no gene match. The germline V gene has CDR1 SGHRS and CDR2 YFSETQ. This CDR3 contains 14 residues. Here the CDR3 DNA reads TGCGCCAGCACGCTAGCGGGGGGGACCTACGAGCAGTACTTC. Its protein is CASTLAGGTYEQYF.

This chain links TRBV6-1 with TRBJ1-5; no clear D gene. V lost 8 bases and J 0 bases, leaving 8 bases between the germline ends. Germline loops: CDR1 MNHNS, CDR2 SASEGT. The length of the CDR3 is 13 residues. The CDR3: CASFDGSNQPQHF. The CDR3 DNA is TGTGCCAGCTTCGATGGTAGCAATCAGCCCCAGCATTTT.

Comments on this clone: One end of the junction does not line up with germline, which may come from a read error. The CDR3 nucleotides are TGTGCCGGCAGCTTAGCGTCCGGGGATGGCTACACCTTC. It yields the protein CAGSLASGDGYTF. The V gene is TRBV7-8, the J gene TRBJ1-2; D is uncertain. CDR1 is SGHVS, CDR2 FQNEAQ, per germline. The CDR3 is 13 residues long.

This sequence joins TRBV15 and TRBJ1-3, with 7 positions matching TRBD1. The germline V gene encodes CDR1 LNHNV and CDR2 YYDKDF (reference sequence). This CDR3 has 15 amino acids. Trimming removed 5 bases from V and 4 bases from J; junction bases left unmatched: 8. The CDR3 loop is CATSGLTGNGNTIYF. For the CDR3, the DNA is TGTGCCACCAGCGGGTTGACAGGGAACGGAAACACCATATATTTT.